These T cell receptor beta chains were read from a single sample in a study of identical twins. A single record per CDR3 protein comes from TCRdb applying MiXCR to the 5' RACE reads. The sample consists of approximately 890,000 distinct CDR3 sequences, 9% to 15% of them appearing once. In addition, the sample was reused for a study of yellow fever vaccine responses in identical twins.

The sample was PBMCs. These receptors were taken from a woman aged 18-35 years in good health. The CDR3 runs from the conserved cysteine through the conserved F or W. Fields, in order: V gene, J gene, clone size, D gene, CDR3 DNA, CDR3 protein. The D gene is left open where the match is weak. Size values are once, few and many counts, or a class for expanded clones, and some rows have none.

TRBV27	TRBJ2-4	.	.	TGTGCCAGCAGTGACAGTCCTCTAGACATTCAGTACTTC	CASSDSPLDIQYF
TRBV9	TRBJ2-1	.	.	TGTGCCAGCAGCGACGTAGCGGCAGACCCTGAGCAGTTCTTC	CASSDVAADPEQFF
TRBV19	TRBJ2-7	.	TRBD2	TGTGCCAGTACCCTAGCGGGAGATCCCTCCTACGAGCAGTACTTC	CASTLAGDPSYEQYF
TRBV12-5	TRBJ1-1	many	.	TGTGCTAGTGGTTTGTTGGGCACTGAAGCTTTCTTT	CASGLLGTEAFF
TRBV27	TRBJ2-4	few	.	TGTGCCAGCAGCCCCGGGACAACCAAAAACATTCAGTACTTC	CASSPGTTKNIQYF
TRBV27	TRBJ2-1	few	TRBD2	TGTGCCAGCAGCAATAGCGGGAACTCCTACAATGAGCAGTTCTTC	CASSNSGNSYNEQFF
TRBV12-3/TRBV12-4	TRBJ1-5	.	.	TGTGCCAGCAGTTTCGGCCTCCACAGCAATCAGCCCCAGCATTTT	CASSFGLHSNQPQHF
TRBV4-1	TRBJ2-7	few	.	TGCGCCAGCAGCCCGGAGGGGGAGGGGGCAACCACCTACGAGCAGTACTTC	CASSPEGEGATTYEQYF
TRBV18	TRBJ1-4	.	.	TGTGCCAGCTCACCCCGAAGGGATGAAAAACTGTTTTTT	CASSPRRDEKLFF
TRBV7-9	TRBJ1-2	.	TRBD1	TGTGCCAGCAGCCAACAGGGGACTGGCTACACCTTC	CASSQQGTGYTF
TRBV5-1	TRBJ2-5	.	TRBD1	TGCGCCAGCAGTCAGAGGGGGCAGTGGGAGACCCAGTACTTC	CASSQRGQWETQYF
TRBV18	TRBJ2-1	few	TRBD2	TGTGCCAGCTCACCACCTCGGGGGGGGCCCTACAATGAGCAGTTCTTC	CASSPPRGGPYNEQFF
TRBV29-1	TRBJ2-1	few	.	TGCAGCGTTGAATCGGGAACTTACAATGAGCAGTTCTTC	CSVESGTYNEQFF
TRBV7-2	TRBJ1-2	.	.	TGTGCCAGCAGCTTAGCCGGGACTACCCGGGGTTATGGCTACACCTTC	CASSLAGTTRGYGYTF
TRBV18	TRBJ2-3	.	.	TGTGCCAGCTCACCTAGGTATGATACGCAGTATTTT	CASSPRYDTQYF
TRBV12-3/TRBV12-4	TRBJ2-1	.	TRBD2	TGTGCCAGCACCTCCCGGGGGGTAGAGTCCTACAATGAGCAGTTCTTC	CASTSRGVESYNEQFF
TRBV25-1	TRBJ2-5	few	TRBD1	TGTGCCAGAATTCGACAGGGAAGTTGGGAGACCCAGTACTTC	CARIRQGSWETQYF
TRBV3-1	TRBJ2-1	few	TRBD2	TGTGCCAGCACCCCAACTAACCCGGGGGGCTCCTACAATGAGCAGTTCTTC	CASTPTNPGGSYNEQFF
TRBV5-1	TRBJ2-2	.	.	TGCGCCAGCAGCTCTCAGGGGATGGACACCGGGGAGCTGTTTTTT	CASSSQGMDTGELFF
TRBV25-1	TRBJ2-5	few	.	TGTGCCAGCAGTGAATCGAGATCGGTCAAGATGGGCCAGTACTTC	CASSESRSVKMGQYF
TRBV5-1	TRBJ2-3	few	.	TGCGCCAGCAGGACCAACCCTGACAGGCTTAGCACAGATACGCAGTATTTT	CASRTNPDRLSTDTQYF
TRBV4-2	TRBJ1-1	few	.	TGTGCCAGCAGCCAAGATAATAGCAGGGGGAACACTGAAGCTTTCTTT	CASSQDNSRGNTEAFF
TRBV6-2/TRBV6-3	TRBJ1-1	.	.	TGTGCCACAAGAGGAGTGCCTGGCACTGAAGCTTTCTTT	CATRGVPGTEAFF
TRBV9	TRBJ2-1	.	.	TGTGCCAGCAGCGTAGAATCTGGCGGGGCATACAATGAGCAGTTCTTC	CASSVESGGAYNEQFF
TRBV7-2	TRBJ1-2	.	TRBD1	TGTGCCAGCAGCCAAGACAGGGGAGATAGGGGTGGCTACACCTTC	CASSQDRGDRGGYTF
TRBV11-2	TRBJ1-2	few	.	TGTGCCAGCAGCTTAGATCTAACAGGGCCTGGCTACACCTTC	CASSLDLTGPGYTF
TRBV10-3	TRBJ1-1	few	.	TGTGCCATCAGTGAGTTTAATCGGGGGGGAACTGAAGCTTTCTTT	CAISEFNRGGTEAFF
TRBV7-9	TRBJ2-5	.	TRBD2	TGTGCCAGCAGCTTACTCGCCAGGGTAGCGGGGGAGACCCAGTACTTC	CASSLLARVAGETQYF
TRBV5-1	TRBJ2-7	.	.	TGCGCCAGCGCGAACCAGGACGTCTCCTACGAGCAGTACTTC	CASANQDVSYEQYF
TRBV20-1	TRBJ1-4	few	TRBD1	TGCAGTGCTGGGACAGGGTCGGGGACTAATGAAAAACTGTTTTTT	CSAGTGSGTNEKLFF